This T cell receptor (beta chain) was identified during a study of cytomegalovirus exposure and HLA in healthy donors. Study observations and caveats: In the analysis, some V segments, TRBV6-2 and TRBV6-3 included, were excluded as indistinguishable. In a later analysis, donors in an Asian-associated ancestry cluster reportedly had fewer N-insertions in productive TCRs than the cohort mean. Later work found that TCR association rates differed between HLA loci; DRB1 had the most and HLA-C the fewest.

The PCR used 60 Vbeta and 13 Jbeta primers. The assay was immunoSEQ multiplex PCR, and TCRdb's table has in-frame clones only and misses some. The data show about 160,000 clones, approximately 80% seen once. Germline CDR1 is MNHEY and CDR2 is SMNVEV (reference sequence). V was trimmed by 4 bases and J by 4 bases, leaving 14 bases between them. The CDR3 totals 14 residues. Samples came from healthy bone marrow donors. About this clone itself: Antigen unknown.

V usage is TRBV27 and J usage is TRBJ2-7, with D maybe TRBD2 (6 bases). This clonotype originated in a male donor in good health and CMV-seropositive. Specimen: PBMCs. CDR3 sequence reads: CASSSRDFPYEQYF. The DNA of the CDR3 is TGTGCCAGCAGTTCCCGGGACTTCCCTTACGAGCAGTACTTC.